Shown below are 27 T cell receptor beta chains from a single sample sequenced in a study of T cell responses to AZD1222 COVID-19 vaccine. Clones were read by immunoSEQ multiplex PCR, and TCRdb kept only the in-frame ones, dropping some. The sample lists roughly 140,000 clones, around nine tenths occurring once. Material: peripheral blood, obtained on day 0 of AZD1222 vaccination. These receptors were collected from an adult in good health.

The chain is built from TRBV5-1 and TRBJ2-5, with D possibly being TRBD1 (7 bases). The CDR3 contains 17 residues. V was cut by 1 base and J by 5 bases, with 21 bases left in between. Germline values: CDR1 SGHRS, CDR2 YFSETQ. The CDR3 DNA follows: TGCGCCAGCAGCTTGCGGGGCAGGGGGGACCTTCTGGAGACCCAGTACTTC. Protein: CASSLRGRGDLLETQYF.

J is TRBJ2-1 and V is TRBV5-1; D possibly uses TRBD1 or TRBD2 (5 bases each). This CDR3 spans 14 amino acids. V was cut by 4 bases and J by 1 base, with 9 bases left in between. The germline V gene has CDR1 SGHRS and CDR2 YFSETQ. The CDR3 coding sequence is TGCGCCAGCAGCCTAGAGGGGTCCTACAATGAGCAGTTCTTC. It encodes CASSLEGSYNEQFF.

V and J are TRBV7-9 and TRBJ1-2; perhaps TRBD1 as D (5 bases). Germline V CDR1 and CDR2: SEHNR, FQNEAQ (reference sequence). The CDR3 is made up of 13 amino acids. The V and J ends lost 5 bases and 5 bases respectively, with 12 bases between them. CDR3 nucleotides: TGTGCCAGCAGCCTTGTTGGGGGGTATGGCTACACCTTC. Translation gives CASSLVGGYGYTF.

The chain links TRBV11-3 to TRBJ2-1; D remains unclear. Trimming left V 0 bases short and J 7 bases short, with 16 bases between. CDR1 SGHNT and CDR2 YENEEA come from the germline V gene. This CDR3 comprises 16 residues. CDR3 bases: TGTGCCAGCAGCTTAGAGACTCATGGTTCTACAAATGAGCAGTTCTTC. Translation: CASSLETHGSTNEQFF.

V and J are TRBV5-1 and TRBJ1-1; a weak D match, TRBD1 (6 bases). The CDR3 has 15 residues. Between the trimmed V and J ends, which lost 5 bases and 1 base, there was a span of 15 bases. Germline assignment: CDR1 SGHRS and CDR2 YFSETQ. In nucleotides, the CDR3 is TGCGCCAGCAGTTTTATCGGAGGGGGGAACACTGAAGCTTTCTTT. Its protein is CASSFIGGGNTEAFF.

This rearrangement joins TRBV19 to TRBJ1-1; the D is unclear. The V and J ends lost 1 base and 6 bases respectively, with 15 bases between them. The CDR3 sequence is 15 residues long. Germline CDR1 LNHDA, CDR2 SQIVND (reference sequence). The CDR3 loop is CASSIVGGLWAEAFF. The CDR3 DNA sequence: TGTGCCAGTAGTATAGTAGGCGGGCTATGGGCTGAAGCTTTCTTT.

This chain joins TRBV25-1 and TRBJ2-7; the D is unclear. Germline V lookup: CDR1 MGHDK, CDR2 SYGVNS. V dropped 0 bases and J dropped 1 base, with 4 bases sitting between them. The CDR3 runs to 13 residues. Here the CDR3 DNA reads TGTGCCAGCAGTGAATATGGGTCCTACGAGCAGTACTTC. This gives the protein CASSEYGSYEQYF.

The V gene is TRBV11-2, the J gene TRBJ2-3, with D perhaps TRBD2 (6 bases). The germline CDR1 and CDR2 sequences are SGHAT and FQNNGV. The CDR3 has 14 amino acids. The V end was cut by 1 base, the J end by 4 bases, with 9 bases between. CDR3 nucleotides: TGTGCCAGCAGCTTAGGCGGGACCTCAGATACGCAGTATTTT. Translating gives CASSLGGTSDTQYF. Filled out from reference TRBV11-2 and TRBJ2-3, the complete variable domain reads EAGVAQSPRYKIIEKRQSVAFWCNPISGHATLYWYQQILGQGPKLLIQFQNNGVVDDSQLPKDRFSAERLKGVDSTLKIQPAKLEDSAVYLCASSLGGTSDTQYFGPGTRLTVL.

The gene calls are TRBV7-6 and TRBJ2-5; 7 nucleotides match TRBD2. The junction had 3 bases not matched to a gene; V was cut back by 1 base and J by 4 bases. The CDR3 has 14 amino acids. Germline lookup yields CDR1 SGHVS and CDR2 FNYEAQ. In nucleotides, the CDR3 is TGTGCCAGCAGCTTAGGTGGCGGGAGAGAGACCCAGTACTTC. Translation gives CASSLGGGRETQYF.

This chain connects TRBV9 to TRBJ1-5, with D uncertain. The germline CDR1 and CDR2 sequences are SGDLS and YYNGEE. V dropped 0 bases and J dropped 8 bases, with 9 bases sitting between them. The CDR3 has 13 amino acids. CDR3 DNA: TGTGCCAGCAGCGTAGTAGCCGGCGAGCCCCAGCATTTT. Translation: CASSVVAGEPQHF.

CDR3 nucleotides: TGTGCCAGCAGCCCGGTCCAAGGGGAGCAGTTCTTC. It is translated as CASSPVQGEQFF. The chain carries TRBV12-3 or TRBV12-4 and TRBJ2-1; D gene ambiguous. This CDR3 contains 12 residues. The germline V and J ends were trimmed by 6 bases and 10 bases, with 13 bases remaining between them.

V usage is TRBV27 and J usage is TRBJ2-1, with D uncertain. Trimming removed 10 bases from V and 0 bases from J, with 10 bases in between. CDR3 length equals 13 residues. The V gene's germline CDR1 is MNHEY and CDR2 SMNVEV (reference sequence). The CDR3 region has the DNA TGTGCCACATCACCGAGCTCCTACAATGAGCAGTTCTTC. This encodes CATSPSSYNEQFF.

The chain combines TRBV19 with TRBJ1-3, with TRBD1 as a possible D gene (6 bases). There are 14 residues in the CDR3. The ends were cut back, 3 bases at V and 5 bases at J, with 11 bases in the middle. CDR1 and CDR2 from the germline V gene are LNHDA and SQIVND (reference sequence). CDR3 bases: TGTGCCAGTAGTATTAACAGGGAGAGAAACACCATATATTTT. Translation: CASSINRERNTIYF.

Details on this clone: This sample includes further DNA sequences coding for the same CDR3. CDR3 nucleotide sequence: TGCGCCAGCAGCCAGGCCAACTATGGCTACACCTTC. It codes for CASSQANYGYTF. V gene TRBV4-1 combines with J gene TRBJ1-2; D gene uncertain. V was shortened by 3 bases and J by 2 bases, with 4 bases between the two germline ends. CDR1 is MGHRA and CDR2 is YSYEKL in the germline V gene. The CDR3 length is 12 residues.

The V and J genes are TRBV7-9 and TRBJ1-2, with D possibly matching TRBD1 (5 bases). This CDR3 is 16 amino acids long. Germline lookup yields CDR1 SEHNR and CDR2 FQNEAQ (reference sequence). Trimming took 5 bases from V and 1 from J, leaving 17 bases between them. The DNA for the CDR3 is TGTGCCAGCAGCCCAGGACCCCTAGGGGTTAACTATGGCTACACCTTC. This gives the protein CASSPGPLGVNYGYTF.

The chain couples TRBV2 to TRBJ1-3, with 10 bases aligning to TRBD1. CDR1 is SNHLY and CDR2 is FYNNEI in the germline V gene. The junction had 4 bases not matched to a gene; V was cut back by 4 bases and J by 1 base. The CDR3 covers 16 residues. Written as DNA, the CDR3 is TGTGCCAGCAGTGTATGGACAGGGGGTTCTGGAAACACCATATATTTT. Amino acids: CASSVWTGGSGNTIYF.

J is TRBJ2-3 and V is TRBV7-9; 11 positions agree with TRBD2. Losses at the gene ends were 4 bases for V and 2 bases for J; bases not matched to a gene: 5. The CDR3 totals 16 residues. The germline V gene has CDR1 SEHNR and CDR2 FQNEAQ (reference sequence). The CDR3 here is CASSSNSGRVTDTQYF. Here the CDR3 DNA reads TGTGCCAGCAGCTCTAATAGCGGGAGGGTCACAGATACGCAGTATTTT. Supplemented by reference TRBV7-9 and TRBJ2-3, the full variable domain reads DTGVSQNPRHKITKRGQNVTFRCDPISEHNRLYWYRQTLGQGPEFLTYFQNEAQLEKSRLLSDRFSAERPKGSFSTLEIQRTEQGDSAMYLCASSSNSGRVTDTQYFGPGTRLTVL.

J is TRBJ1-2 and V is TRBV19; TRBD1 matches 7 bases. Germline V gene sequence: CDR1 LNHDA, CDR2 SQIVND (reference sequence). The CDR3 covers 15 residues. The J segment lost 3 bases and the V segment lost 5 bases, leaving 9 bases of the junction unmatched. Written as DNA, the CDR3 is TGTGCCAGTAGTCGCGACCAGGGGGGTGACTATGGCTACACCTTC. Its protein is CASSRDQGGDYGYTF.

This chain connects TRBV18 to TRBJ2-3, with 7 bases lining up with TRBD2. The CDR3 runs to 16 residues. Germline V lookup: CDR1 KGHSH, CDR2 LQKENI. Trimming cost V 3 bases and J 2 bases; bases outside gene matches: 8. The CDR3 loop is CASSPGLTAYTDTQYF. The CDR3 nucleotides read TGTGCCAGCTCACCGGGACTAACTGCCTACACAGATACGCAGTATTTT. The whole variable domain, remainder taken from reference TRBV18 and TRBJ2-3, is NAGVMQNPRHLVRRRGQEARLRCSPMKGHSHVYWYRQLPEEGLKFMVYLQKENIIDESGMPKERFSAEFPKEGPSILRIQQVVRGDSAAYFCASSPGLTAYTDTQYFGPGTRLTVL.

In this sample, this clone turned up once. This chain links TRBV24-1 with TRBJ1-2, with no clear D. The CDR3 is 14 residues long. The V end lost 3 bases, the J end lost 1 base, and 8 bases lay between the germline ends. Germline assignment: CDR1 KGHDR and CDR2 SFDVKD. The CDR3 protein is CATSDGSFNYGYTF. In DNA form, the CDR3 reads TGTGCCACCAGTGATGGCAGTTTTAACTATGGCTACACCTTC.

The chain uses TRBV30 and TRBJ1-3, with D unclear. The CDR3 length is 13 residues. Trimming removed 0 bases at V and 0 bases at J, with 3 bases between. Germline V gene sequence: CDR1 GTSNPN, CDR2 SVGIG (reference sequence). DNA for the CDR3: TGTGCCTGGAGTGTCAGCTCTGGAAACACCATATATTTT. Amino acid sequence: CAWSVSSGNTIYF.

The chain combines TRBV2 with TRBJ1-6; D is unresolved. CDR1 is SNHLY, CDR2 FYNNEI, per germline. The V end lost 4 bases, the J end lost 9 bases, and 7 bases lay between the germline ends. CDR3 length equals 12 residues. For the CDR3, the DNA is TGTGCCAGCAGTGGGGGAGTTTCACCCCTCCACTTT. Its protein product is CASSGGVSPLHF. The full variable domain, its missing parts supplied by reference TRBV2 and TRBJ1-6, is EPEVTQTPSHQVTQMGQEVILRCVPISNHLYFYWYRQILGQKVEFLVSFYNNEISEKSEIFDDQFSVERPDGSNFTLKIRSTKLEDSAMYFCASSGGVSPLHFGNGTRLTVT.

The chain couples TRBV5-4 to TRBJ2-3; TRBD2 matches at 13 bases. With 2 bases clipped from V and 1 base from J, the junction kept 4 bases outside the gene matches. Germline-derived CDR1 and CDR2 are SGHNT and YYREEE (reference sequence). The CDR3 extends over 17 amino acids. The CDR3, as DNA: TGTGCCAGCAGCTTACGACTAGCGGGGGGCGGCACAGATACGCAGTATTTT. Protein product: CASSLRLAGGGTDTQYF.

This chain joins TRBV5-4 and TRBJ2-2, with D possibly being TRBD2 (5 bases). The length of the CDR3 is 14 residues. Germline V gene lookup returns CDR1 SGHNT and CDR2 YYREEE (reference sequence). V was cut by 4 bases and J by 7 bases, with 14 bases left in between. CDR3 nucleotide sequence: TGTGCCAGCAGCCCCGCCGCCGGGAACGGGGAGCTGTTTTTT. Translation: CASSPAAGNGELFF.

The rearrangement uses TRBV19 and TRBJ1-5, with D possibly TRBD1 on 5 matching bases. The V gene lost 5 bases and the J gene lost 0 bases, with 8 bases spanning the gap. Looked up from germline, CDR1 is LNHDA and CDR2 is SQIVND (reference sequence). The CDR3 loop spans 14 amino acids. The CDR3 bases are TGTGCCAGTAGTTTGACAGATAGCAATCAGCCCCAGCATTTT. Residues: CASSLTDSNQPQHF.

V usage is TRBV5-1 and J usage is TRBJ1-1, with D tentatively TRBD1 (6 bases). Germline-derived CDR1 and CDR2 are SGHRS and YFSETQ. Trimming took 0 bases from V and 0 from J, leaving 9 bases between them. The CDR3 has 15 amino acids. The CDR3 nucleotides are TGCGCCAGCAGCTTGGTGTCAGGGGTGAACACTGAAGCTTTCTTT. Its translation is CASSLVSGVNTEAFF.

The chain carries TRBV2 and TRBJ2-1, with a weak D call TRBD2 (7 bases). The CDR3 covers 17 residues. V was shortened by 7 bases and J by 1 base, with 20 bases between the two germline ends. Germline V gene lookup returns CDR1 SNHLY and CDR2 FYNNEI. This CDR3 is CASMRELGGRSYNEQFF. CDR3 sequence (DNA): TGTGCCAGCATGCGGGAGCTGGGGGGGCGGTCCTACAATGAGCAGTTCTTC.